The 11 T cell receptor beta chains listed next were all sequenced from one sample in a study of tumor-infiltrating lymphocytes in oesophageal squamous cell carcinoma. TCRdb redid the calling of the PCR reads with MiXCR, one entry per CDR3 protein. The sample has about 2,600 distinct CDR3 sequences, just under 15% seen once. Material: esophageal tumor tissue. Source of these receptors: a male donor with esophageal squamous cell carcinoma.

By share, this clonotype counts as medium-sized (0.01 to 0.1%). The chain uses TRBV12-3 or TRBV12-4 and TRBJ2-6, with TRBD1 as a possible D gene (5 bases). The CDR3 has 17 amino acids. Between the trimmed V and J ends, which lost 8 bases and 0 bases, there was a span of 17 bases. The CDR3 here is CASVSPGIGSGANVLTF. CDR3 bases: TGTGCCAGCGTTAGTCCAGGGATAGGCTCTGGGGCCAACGTCCTGACTTTC.

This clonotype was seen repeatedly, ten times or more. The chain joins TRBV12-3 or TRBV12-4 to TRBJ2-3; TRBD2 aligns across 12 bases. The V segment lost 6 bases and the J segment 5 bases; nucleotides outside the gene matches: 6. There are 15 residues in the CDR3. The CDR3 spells CASSPLAGGGDTQYF. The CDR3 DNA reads TGTGCCAGCAGCCCACTAGCGGGGGGAGGAGATACGCAGTATTTT.

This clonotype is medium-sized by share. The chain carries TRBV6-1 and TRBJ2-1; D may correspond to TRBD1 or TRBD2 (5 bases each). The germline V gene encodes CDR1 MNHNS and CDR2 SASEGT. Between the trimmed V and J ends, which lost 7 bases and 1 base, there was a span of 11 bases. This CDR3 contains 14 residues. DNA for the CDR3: TGTGCCAGCACCCATGGGGGTTCCTACAATGAGCAGTTCTTC. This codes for CASTHGGSYNEQFF.

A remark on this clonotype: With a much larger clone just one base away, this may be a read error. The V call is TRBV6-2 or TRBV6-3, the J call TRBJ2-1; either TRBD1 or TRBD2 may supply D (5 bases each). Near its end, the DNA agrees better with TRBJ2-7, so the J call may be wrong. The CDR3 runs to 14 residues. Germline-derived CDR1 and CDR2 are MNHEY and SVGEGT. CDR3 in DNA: TGTGCCAGCACCCATGGGGGTTCCTACAATGAGCAGTACTTC. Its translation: CASTHGGSYNEQYF.

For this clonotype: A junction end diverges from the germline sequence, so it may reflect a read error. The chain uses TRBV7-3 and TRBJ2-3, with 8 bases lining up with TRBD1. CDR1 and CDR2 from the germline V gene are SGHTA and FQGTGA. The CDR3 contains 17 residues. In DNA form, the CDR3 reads TGTGCCGGCAGGCTAAAACGCCAGAGACAGGGGACAGATACGCAGTATTTT. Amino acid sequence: CAGRLKRQRQGTDTQYF.

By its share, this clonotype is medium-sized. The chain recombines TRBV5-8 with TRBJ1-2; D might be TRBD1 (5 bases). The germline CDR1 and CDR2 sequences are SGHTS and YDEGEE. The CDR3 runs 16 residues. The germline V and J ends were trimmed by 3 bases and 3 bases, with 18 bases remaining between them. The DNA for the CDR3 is TGTGCCAGCAGCTACCCCGTGGGGGGGATCTACTATGGCTACACCTTC. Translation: CASSYPVGGIYYGYTF.

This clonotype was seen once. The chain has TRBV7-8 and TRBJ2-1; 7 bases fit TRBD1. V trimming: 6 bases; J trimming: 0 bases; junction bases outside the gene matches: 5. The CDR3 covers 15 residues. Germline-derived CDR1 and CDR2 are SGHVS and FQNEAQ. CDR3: CASSPRDSSYNEQFF. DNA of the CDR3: TGTGCCAGCAGTCCCCGGGACAGCTCCTACAATGAGCAGTTCTTC. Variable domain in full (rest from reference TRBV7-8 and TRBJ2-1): GAGVSQSPRYKVAKRGQDVALRCDPISGHVSLFWYQQALGQGPEFLTYFQNEAQLDKSGLPSDRFFAERPEGSVSTLKIQRTQQEDSAVYLCASSPRDSSYNEQFFGPGTRLTVL.

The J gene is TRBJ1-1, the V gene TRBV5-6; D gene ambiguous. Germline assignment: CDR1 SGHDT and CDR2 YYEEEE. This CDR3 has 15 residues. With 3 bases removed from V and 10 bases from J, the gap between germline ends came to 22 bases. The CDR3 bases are TGTGCCAGCAGCTCACGGAGCGCGGCCGGAACCTTAGCTTTCTTT. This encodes CASSSRSAAGTLAFF.

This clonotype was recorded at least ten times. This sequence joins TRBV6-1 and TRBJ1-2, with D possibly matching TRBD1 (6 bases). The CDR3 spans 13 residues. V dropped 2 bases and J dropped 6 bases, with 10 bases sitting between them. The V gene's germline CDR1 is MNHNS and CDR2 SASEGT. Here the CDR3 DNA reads TGTGCCAGCAGTGAACTCGGGACACATGGCTACACCTTC. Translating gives CASSELGTHGYTF.

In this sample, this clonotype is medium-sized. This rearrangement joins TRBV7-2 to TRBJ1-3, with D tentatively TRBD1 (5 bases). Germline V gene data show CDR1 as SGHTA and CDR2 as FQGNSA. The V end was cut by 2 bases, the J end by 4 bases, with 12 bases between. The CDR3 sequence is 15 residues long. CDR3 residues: CASSLPPGRGNTIYF. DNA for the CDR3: TGTGCCAGCAGCTTACCCCCAGGGCGCGGAAACACCATATATTTT.

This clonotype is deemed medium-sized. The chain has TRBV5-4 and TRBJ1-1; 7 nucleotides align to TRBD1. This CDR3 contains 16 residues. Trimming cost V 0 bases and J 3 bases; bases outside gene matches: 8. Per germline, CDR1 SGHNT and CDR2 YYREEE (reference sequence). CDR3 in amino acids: CASSLGSGGLYTEAFF. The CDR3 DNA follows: TGTGCCAGCAGCTTGGGATCAGGGGGGCTCTACACTGAAGCTTTCTTT.